Listed here is a single TCR beta chain. This clone has a handful of counts. There is no known antigen for this receptor. Base qualities are missing; no much larger clone stands one base away. In the same sample, other DNA sequences code for this CDR3. The record originates from a study of cytomegalovirus exposure and HLA in healthy donors (TCRdb year 2017). In the study overall: An earlier analysis of about 560 of the donors reported approximately 300 Gb of sequence data and 117 million unique TCR beta sequences obtained from 180 million or so T cells. An early release covering approximately 600 HLA-typed donors comprised approximately 300 gigabases of sequencing data and around 80 million unique TCR sequences. Of the roughly 400 genotyped donors, 65% to 90% fell in the genetic ancestry cluster associated with self-reported Caucasian donors. The study was designed to test whether signatures of past pathogen exposure could be identified by cataloging public T cell receptors. The study used immunosequencing to profile the T cell repertoires of about 670 subjects and linked those repertoires to cytomegalovirus serostatus. A separate validation cohort of 100 to 150 different subjects was used in addition to the approximately 670-subject first cohort. To predict cytomegalovirus infection status, the study brought together high-throughput TCR immunosequencing, statistical association of individual TCRs with disease status, and machine learning. In a later analysis, previously published TCR beta repertoires from 670 or so donors were re-analyzed and high-resolution HLA genotyping was added so that TCR occurrence patterns could be studied. Rather than using new phenotypic data, the later analysis identified candidate immune exposures from TCR beta sequences and from how often those sequences occurred across donors. To decide whether each TCR beta V gene segment behaved as functional or pseudogenic, an earlier analysis of several hundred of the donors relied on high-throughput TCR beta sequencing. Donor age, sex, ethnicity and CMV serostatus were collected together with the repertoire data. In a later genetic analysis, genome-wide SNP genotypes for about 65% of the 666 donors were used, and that subset was treated as a discovery cohort. All discovery cohort repertoires had been generated on a single sequencing platform. HLA typing covered class I and class II loci at four-digit resolution. Typing coverage varied by locus: about 620-640 donors for A, B, C, DRB1 and DQB1; roughly 520 for DQA1; about 590 for DPA1; around 490 for DPB1. Four to six DR-DQ haplotypes were handled as single units for association and clustering, since linkage in the cohort was strong. Among about 400 genotyped donors of the cohort, an average of around 250,000 unique TCR beta nucleotide sequences was sequenced per donor, of which about 19% were non-productive.

The paper's findings and limits, for the study overall: CMV serostatus was the only immune exposure information available for the cohort. According to a later analysis, most CMV-associated TCR beta chains appeared to be HLA-restricted, and the HLA associations seemed to be driven largely by CMV exposure. The authors suggested that the approach could potentially be extended to other disease states and immunological phenotypes. The study gave a list of 150 to 200 TCR beta chains associated with cytomegalovirus. Compared with equally common non-associated chains, HLA-associated TCR beta chains in a later analysis were more clonally expanded and had lower generation probabilities. The 87-base-pair reads could not distinguish some IMGT-functional V segments, including TRBV6-2 and TRBV6-3, so those segments were excluded. Correlated functional status among segregating V segments might be attributable to linkage disequilibrium, but an unknown experimental factor could not be ruled out. Cytomegalovirus status was reported to be diagnosed by the classifier with high specificity and sensitivity in both the original and validation cohorts. In a later analysis, the rate of TCR association differed among HLA loci, with DRB1 alleles having the most associated TCRs and HLA-C alleles having the fewest. While some public TCRs were present in many individuals, most TCR sequences turned up only very rarely across donors. HLA typing was unavailable for some donors at each locus, so association tests used only the typed subset. According to a later analysis, parvovirus B19, influenza, CMV and Epstein-Barr virus appeared linked to several top co-occurrence clusters. A later analysis associated about 17,000 TCR beta sequences with specific HLA alleles at a false discovery rate of 0.05. An earlier analysis of approximately 590 of the donors showed that most TCR beta V segments appeared in productive rearrangements either about 90% or about 30% of the time, which broadly matched IMGT annotations. A further reported finding was that TCR beta sequences accurately predicted the HLA-A and HLA-B alleles for most subjects in the first cohort. A group of highly shared sequence variants was considered likely to be a technical artifact of the sequencing pipeline. The earlier analysis of 587 of the donors excluded some 16 rarely observed V segments, including chromosome 9 orphons, because counts were too low. Roughly uniform sequencing depth across donors was assumed in presence/absence analyses, although this assumption may not hold. A few of the identified cytomegalovirus-associated TCR beta chains were confirmed in vitro to be specific for cytomegalovirus antigens. The cohort was sequenced for TCR beta chains only, and without alpha or paired-chain data the features that could be detected were limited. A later genetic analysis associated a missense DCLRE1C variant with V-gene and J-gene trimming of TCR beta chains, and an independent cohort replicated the association. Strong co-occurrence of HLA alleles, especially DR and DQ, made assigning TCR associations to individual alleles difficult. Compared with the roughly 670-donor mean, donors in an Asian-associated ancestry cluster had fewer N-insertions in productive TCRs, according to a later genetic analysis.

The germline V gene (reference sequence) specifies LNHDA as CDR1 and SQIVND as CDR2. V lost 3 bases and J lost 0 bases; the stretch between them is 5 bases long. Inclusive of the bounding cysteine and phenylalanine, the CDR3 is 14 residues long. The entry retains the CDR3 DNA only, 42 bases that are in frame from base 1. The cohort was made up of 666 healthy bone marrow donors. At the time of sampling, all cohort members were nominally healthy, though unrecorded immune exposures were likely present. The donor was CMV seronegative and was included in the group of 352 seronegative cohort members. Every donor gave a peripheral blood sample, and the peripheral blood mononuclear cells from that sample were used for TCR beta sequencing. The Qiagen DNeasy Blood Extraction Kit was used to extract genomic DNA from the blood cell samples. Libraries were built with the immunoSEQ multiplex PCR assay. For the multiplex PCR, a mixture combining 60 forward primers for TCR Vbeta segments and 13 reverse primers for TCR Jbeta segments was used. Amplification of the CDR3 region of rearranged TCR beta genes was performed with a multiplex PCR assay on genomic DNA. On the Illumina HiSeq System, the amplified TCR beta libraries were sequenced as 87-base-pair reads. Concerning the study's data processing: In a later analysis, tens of millions of unique TCR beta chains were counted across the roughly 610 repertoires, and some 10 million of these chains were shared by at least two donors. To remove PCR and sequencing errors, raw reads were error-corrected and collapsed into unique sequences using a nearest-neighbor algorithm that merged closely related sequences. V, D and J gene segments were assigned by aligning CDR3 sequences to IMGT reference sequences. For a sequence to be retained, a match of at least six nucleotides to both a V gene segment and a J gene segment was required. Rearrangements were called productive when the CDR3 lacked stop codons and stayed in frame with V and J; all others were non-productive. CDR3 was defined by IMGT convention, running from the second conserved V-encoded cysteine to the conserved J-encoded phenylalanine. The earlier analysis of about 590 of the donors excluded sequences that lacked an unambiguous match to a single V gene segment. An earlier analysis of fewer than 750 of the donors called V segments functional above 56.7% productive rearrangements and segregating when the between-donor standard deviation exceeded 5%. A statistical classification framework was built for diagnosing cytomegalovirus status from the catalog of TCR beta chain sequences. V and J gene assignment, in a later analysis, came from comparing TCR nucleotide sequences with IMGT/GENE-DB human TR gene sequences. The TCRdist pipeline was used in a later analysis to assign CDR3 sequences and most-parsimonious VDJ recombination scenarios. In a later analysis, each TCR beta chain was defined by its CDR3 amino acid sequence together with its V-gene family, and reads lacking a unique V-gene family were excluded. To address suspected cross-contamination and a sequencing artifact, a later analysis removed around 590 highly shared, low-generation-probability nucleotide sequences. In a later analysis, a clonal expansion index was calculated for each public chain from normalized within-repertoire ranks of inferred template counts. In a later analysis, generation probabilities were computed using a VDJ recombination model fitted to out-of-frame rearrangements, and the results were checked against IGoR. In a later analysis, TCR-TCR, TCR-HLA and TCR-CMV co-occurrence was scored with hypergeometric tests, and a repertoire-size bias correction was applied to TCR pairs. To estimate false discovery rates, a later analysis permuted the HLA or CMV assignments 20 times. In a later analysis, co-occurring TCRs were grouped using DBSCAN, with TCRdist sequence similarity added in when clustering inside HLA-allele-positive subsets. Repertoires with fewer than 30,000 or more than 120,000 public chains, plus five repertoires with anomalous nucleotide sharing, were excluded from co-occurrence clustering. As stored in TCRdb, this immuneACCESS dataset retains in-frame rearrangements with V and J assigned. A fraction of the clones does not appear; measured against another copy, unresolved V genes explain less than half of the discrepancy, and the remainder lacks a known reason. That table supplies the V and J calls and clone size; D and trimming were determined from the DNA. Present in this sample are about 180,000 clones, approximately 81% of which were seen just once. The leading ten clones occupy around 2.4% of the sample.

The sample taken for sequencing was PBMCs. The TCR sequence derives from a woman under 40 in good health and CMV-seronegative. The V and J segments used are TRBV19 and TRBJ1-4; no confident D gene assignment can be made. CDR3 reads: CASSISATNEKLFF. The DNA sequence reads TGTGCCAGTAGTATTTCTGCAACTAATGAAAAACTGTTTTTT. Reference TRBV19 and TRBJ1-4 genes cover what lies past the CDR3, so the full variable domain is DGGITQSPKYLFRKEGQNVTLSCEQNLNHDAMYWYRQDPGQGLRLIYYSQIVNDFQKGDIAEGYSVSREKKESFPLTVTSAQKNPTAFYLCASSISATNEKLFFGSGTQLSVL.